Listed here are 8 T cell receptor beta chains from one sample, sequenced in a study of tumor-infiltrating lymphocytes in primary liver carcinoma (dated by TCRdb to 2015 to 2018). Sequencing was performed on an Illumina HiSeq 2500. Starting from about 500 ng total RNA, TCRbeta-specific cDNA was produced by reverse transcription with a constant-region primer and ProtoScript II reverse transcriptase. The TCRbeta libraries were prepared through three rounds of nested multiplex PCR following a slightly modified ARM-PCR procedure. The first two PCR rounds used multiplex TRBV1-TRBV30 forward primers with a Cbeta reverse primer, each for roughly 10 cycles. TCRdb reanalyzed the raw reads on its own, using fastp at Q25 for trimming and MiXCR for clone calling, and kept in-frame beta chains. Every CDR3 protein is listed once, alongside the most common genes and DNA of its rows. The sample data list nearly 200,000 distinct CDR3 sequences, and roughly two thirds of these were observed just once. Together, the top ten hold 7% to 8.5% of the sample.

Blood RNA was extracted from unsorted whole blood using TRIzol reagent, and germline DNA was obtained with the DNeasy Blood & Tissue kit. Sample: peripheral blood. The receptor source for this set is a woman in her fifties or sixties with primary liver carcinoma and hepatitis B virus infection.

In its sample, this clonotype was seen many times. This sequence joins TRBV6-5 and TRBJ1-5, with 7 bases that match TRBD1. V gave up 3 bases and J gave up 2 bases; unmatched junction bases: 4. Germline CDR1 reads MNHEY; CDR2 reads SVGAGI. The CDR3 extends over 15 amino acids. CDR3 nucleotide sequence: TGTGCCAGCAGTTATAAAGGGGGCGGCAATCAGCCCCAGCATTTT. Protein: CASSYKGGGNQPQHF.

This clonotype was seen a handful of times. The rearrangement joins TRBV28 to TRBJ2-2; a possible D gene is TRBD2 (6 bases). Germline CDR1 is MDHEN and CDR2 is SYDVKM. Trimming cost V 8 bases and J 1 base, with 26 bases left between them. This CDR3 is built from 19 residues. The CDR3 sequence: CASHPFFGGTSVNTGELFF. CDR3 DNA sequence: TGTGCCAGCCACCCCTTCTTCGGAGGGACTTCGGTGAACACCGGGGAGCTGTTTTTT.

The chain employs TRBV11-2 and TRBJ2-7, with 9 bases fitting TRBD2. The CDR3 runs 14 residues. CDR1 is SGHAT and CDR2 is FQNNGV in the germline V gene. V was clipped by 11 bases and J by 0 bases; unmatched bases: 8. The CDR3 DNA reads TGTGCCTACAGACGGACTAGCGTCTCCTACGAGCAGTACTTC. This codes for CAYRRTSVSYEQYF.

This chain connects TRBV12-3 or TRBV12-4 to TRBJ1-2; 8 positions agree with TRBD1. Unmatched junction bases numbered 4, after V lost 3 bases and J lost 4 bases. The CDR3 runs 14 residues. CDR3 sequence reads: CASSFRGRPYGYTF. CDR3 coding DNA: TGTGCCAGCAGTTTCAGGGGGCGACCCTATGGCTACACCTTC.

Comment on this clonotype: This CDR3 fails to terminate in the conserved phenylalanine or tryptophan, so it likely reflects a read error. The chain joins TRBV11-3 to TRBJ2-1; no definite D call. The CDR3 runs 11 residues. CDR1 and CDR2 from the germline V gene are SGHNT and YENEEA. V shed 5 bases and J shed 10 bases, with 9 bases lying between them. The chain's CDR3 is CASSNHREQFL. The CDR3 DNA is TGTGCCAGCAGCAACCATAGGGAGCAGTTCCTC.

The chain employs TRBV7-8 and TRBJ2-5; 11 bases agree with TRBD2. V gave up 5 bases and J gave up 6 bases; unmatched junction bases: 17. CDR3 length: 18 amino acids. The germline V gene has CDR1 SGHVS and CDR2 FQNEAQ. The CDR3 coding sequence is TGTGCCAGCAGCCCTATCGGGCTAGCGGGAGGAGGGGGGAAGACCCAGTACTTC. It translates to CASSPIGLAGGGGKTQYF. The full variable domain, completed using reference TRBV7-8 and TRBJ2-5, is GAGVSQSPRYKVAKRGQDVALRCDPISGHVSLFWYQQALGQGPEFLTYFQNEAQLDKSGLPSDRFFAERPEGSVSTLKIQRTQQEDSAVYLCASSPIGLAGGGGKTQYFGPGTRLLVL.

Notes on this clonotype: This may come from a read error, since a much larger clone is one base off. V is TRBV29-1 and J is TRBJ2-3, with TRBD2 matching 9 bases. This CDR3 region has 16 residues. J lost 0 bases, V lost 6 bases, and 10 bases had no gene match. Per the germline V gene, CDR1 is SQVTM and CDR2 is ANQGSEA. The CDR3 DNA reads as TGCAGCGTCACCGAGACTAGCGGAGGGAGCACAGATACGCAGTATTTT. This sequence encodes CSVTETSGGSTDTQYF.

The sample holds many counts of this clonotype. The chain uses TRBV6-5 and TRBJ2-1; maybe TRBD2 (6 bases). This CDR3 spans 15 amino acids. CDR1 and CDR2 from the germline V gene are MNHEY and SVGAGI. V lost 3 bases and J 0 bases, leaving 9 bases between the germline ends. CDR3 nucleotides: TGTGCCAGCAGTTATCGGGGGAGCTCCTACAATGAGCAGTTCTTC. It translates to CASSYRGSSYNEQFF.